Included here is one T cell receptor (beta chain) sequence, with context. The antigen remains unidentified. Isolating CD4+ T cells followed less than 12 days of culture. The sample comes from a study of vaccination effects on CD4 cells after COVID-19. Method: immunoSEQ multiplex PCR; TCRdb's copy keeps in-frame clones and lacks some. Altogether about 72,000 clones are present, about 74% being singletons, with the ten largest covering 2% to 2.5%. Trimming took off 8 bases at V and 0 bases at J, with 8 bases between the two ends. Germline V gene sequence: CDR1 MNHEY, CDR2 SVGAGI. The CDR3 consists of 13 residues.

This receptor was obtained from a human donor who received a COVID-19 vaccine. Sequenced here: CD4+ T cells from PBMCs cultured without peptide, sampled before COVID-19 vaccination. The V call is TRBV6-5, the J call TRBJ1-3, with D unresolved. In DNA, the CDR3 is TGTGCCAGCTTCGGAAACTCTGGAAACACCATATATTTT. It translates to CASFGNSGNTIYF.